Reported below is one T cell receptor (beta chain). The antigen remains undetermined. Using immunoSEQ multiplex PCR, the repertoire was profiled, and TCRdb retains in-frame clones only, with some absent. This sample has about 3,200 clones, with over 75% found just once. The data were obtained in a study of STAT3 mutations in large granular lymphocyte leukemia. Study conclusions and caveats: Clonal expansion was inferred from other time points because no sample existed at each clone's first appearance. At least one immunodominant TCR beta clonotype appeared in every T-cell large granular lymphocyte leukemia patient. In some patients, a small highly pathogenic clone possibly went undetected. All newly emerging clones after therapy were STAT3 wild type.

Sequenced sample: peripheral blood mononuclear cells. This receptor was identified in a man aged 35 to 55 with T-cell large granular lymphocyte leukemia. Some clones in this sample may be carry-over from other donors' samples.

The CDR3 loop is CASSLEGLEAFF. As DNA, the CDR3 is TGTGCCAGCAGCTTAGAGGGTCTTGAAGCTTTCTTT. The V and J genes are TRBV11-2 and TRBJ1-1; D gene uncertain. The CDR3 length is 12 residues. Germline V lookup: CDR1 SGHAT, CDR2 FQNNGV. With 0 bases removed from V and 7 bases from J, the gap between germline ends came to 6 bases. The entire variable domain, with the rest obtained from reference TRBV11-2 and TRBJ1-1, is as follows: EAGVAQSPRYKIIEKRQSVAFWCNPISGHATLYWYQQILGQGPKLLIQFQNNGVVDDSQLPKDRFSAERLKGVDSTLKIQPAKLEDSAVYLCASSLEGLEAFFGQGTRLTVV.